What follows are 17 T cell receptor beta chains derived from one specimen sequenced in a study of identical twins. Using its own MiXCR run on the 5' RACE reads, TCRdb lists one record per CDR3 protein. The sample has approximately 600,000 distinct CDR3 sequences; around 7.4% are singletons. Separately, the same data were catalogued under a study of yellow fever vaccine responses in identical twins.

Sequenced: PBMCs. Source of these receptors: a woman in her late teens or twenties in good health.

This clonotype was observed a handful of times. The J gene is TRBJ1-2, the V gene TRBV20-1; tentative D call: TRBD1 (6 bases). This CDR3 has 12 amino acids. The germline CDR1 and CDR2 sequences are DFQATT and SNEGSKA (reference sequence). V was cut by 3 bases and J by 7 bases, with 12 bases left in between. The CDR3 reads CSASNRAGGYTF. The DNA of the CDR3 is TGCAGTGCTAGCAACAGGGCTGGTGGCTACACCTTC.

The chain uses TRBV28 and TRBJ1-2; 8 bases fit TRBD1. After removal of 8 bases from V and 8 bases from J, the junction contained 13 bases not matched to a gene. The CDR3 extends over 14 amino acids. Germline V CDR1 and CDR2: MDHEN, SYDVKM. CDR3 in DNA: TGTGCCAGCCGACCCTTTACAGGGGGAAGAGGCTACACCTTC. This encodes CASRPFTGGRGYTF.

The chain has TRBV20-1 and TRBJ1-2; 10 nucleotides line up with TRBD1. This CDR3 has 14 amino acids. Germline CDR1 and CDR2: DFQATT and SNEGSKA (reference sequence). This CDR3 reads CSRDRGWVNYGYTF. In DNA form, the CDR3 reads TGCAGCCGGGACAGGGGCTGGGTTAACTATGGCTACACCTTC.

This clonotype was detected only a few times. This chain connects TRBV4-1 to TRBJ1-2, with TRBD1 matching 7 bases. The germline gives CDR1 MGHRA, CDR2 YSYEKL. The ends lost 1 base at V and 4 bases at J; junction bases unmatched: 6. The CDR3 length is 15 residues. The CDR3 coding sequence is TGCGCCAGCAGCCAAGGTACAGGGGTTGGCTATGGCTACACCTTC. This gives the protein CASSQGTGVGYGYTF.

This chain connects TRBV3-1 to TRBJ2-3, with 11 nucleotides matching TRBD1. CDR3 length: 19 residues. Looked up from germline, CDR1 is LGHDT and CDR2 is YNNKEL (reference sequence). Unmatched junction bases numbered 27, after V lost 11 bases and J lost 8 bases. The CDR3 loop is CAFSLVSRGLDRGPGTQYF. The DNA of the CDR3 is TGTGCCTTCAGTTTAGTTTCGCGGGGGCTGGACAGGGGGCCCGGTACGCAGTATTTT.

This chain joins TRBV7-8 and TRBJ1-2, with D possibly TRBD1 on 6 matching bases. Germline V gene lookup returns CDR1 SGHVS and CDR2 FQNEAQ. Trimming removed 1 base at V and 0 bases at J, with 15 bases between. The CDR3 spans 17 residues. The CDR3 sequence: CASSLGPGAGSNYGYTF. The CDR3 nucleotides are TGTGCCAGCAGCTTAGGTCCAGGGGCCGGATCTAACTATGGCTACACCTTC.

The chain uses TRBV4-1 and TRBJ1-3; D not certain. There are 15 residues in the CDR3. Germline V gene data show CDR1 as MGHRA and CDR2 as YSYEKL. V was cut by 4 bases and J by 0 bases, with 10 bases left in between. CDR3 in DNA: TGCGCCAGCAGCCTCGGACTAAGCTCTGGAAACACCATATATTTT. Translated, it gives CASSLGLSSGNTIYF.

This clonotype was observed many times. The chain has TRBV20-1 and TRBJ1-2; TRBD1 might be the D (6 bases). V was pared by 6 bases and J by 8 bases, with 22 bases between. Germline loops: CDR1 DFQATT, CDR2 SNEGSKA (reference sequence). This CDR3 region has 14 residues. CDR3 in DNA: TGCAGTGCAGCGCCGGGACAATCGCTTGGCGGCTACACCTTC. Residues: CSAAPGQSLGGYTF.

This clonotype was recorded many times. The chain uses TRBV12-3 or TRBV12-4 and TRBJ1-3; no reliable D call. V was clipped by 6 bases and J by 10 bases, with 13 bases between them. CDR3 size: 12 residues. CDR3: CASSPGPRTIYF. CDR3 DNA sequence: TGTGCCAGCAGCCCTGGGCCAAGGACCATATATTTT.

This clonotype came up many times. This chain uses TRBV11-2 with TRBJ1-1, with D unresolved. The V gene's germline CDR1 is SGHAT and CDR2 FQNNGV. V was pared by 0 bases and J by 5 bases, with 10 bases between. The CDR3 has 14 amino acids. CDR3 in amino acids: CASSLDYAVTEAFF. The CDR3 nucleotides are TGTGCCAGCAGCTTAGATTATGCGGTGACTGAAGCTTTCTTT.

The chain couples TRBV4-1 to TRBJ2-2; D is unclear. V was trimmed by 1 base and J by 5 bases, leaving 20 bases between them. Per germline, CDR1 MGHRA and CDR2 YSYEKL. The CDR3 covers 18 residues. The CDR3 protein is CASSQAPSEPGGTGELFF. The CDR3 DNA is TGCGCCAGCAGCCAAGCCCCTTCCGAGCCCGGCGGTACCGGGGAGCTGTTTTTT.

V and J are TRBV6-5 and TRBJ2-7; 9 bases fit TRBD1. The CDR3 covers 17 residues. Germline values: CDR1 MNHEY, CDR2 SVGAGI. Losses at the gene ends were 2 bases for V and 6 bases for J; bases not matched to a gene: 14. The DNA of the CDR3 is TGTGCCAGCAGTTACCACTCATATTGGACAGGGGTGTGCGAGCAGTACGTC. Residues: CASSYHSYWTGVCEQYV.

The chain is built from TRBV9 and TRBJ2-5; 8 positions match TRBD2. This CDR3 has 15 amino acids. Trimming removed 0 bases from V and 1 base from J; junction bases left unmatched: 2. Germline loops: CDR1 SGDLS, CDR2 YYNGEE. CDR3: CASSVGAGVQETQYF. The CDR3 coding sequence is TGTGCCAGCAGCGTAGGAGCGGGGGTCCAAGAGACCCAGTACTTC.

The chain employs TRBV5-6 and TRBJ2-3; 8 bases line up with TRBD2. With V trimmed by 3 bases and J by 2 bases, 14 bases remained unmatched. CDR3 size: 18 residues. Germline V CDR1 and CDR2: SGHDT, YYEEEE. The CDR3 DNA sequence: TGTGCCAGCAGCTATGACTACGGGAGGGCCTTAATCACAGATACGCAGTATTTT. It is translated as CASSYDYGRALITDTQYF.

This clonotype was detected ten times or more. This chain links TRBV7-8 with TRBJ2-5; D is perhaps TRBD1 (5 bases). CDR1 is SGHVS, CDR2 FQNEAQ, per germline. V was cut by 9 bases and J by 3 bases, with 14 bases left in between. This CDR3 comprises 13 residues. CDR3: CASTASGKETQYF. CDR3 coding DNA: TGTGCCAGTACAGCATCAGGGAAAGAGACCCAGTACTTC.

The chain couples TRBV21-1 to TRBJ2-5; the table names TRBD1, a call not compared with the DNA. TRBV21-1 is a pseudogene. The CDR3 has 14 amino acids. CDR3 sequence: CASTEGTEQETQYF. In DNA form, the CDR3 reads TGTGCCAGCACAGAGGGGACAGAACAAGAGACCCAGTACTTC.

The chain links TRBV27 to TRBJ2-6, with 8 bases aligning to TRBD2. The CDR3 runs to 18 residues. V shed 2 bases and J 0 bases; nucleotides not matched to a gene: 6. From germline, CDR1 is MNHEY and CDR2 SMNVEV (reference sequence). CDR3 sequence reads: CASSLRAGVSSGANVLTF. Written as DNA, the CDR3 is TGTGCCAGCAGTTTAAGAGCGGGGGTAAGCTCTGGGGCCAACGTCCTGACTTTC.